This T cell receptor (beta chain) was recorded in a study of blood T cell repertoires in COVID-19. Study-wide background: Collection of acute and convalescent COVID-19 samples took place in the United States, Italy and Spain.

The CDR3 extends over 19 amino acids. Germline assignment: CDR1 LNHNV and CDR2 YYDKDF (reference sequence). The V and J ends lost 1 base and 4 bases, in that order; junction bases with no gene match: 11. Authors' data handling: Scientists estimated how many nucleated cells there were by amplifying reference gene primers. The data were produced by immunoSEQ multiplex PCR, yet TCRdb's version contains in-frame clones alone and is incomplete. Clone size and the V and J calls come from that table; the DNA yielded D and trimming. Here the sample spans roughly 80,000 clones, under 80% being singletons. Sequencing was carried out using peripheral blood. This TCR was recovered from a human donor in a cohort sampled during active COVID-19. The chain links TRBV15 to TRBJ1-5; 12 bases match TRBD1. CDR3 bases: TGTGCCACCAGCAGAGCGGGACAGGGGGCCGGGGGAAAGAATCAGCCCCAGCATTTT. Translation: CATSRAGQGAGGKNQPQHF.